This TCR beta chain was retrieved from a study of siplizumab effects on memory and regulatory T cells. Trimming took 6 bases from V and 10 from J, leaving 19 bases between them. The CDR3 spans 14 residues. Germline V gene sequence: CDR1 MNHEY, CDR2 SVGAGI. Sequenced by immunoSEQ multiplex PCR; TCRdb stores in-frame clones only, minus some. The sample lists around 100,000 clones, 94% seen once, with over 0.25% in the top ten. The sequencing sample was made of non-Treg CD4+ T cells sorted from blood. This TCR derives from a human donor in good health. The genes are TRBV6-5 and TRBJ2-4; D is unresolved. The CDR3 bases are TGTGCCAGCAGCCCCTCCCACAATGGGATGATTCAGTACTTC. Its translation is CASSPSHNGMIQYF.